These 27 T cell receptor beta chains originate from one sample sequenced in a study of regulatory T cells in long-lasting Graves disease. According to the study, TCR beta libraries were built with iRepertoire HTBI primers and CDR3-region Arm-PCR. From the multiplex PCR reads, TCRdb called clonotypes with MiXCR, one entry per CDR3 protein. The profile shows 650,000 to 850,000 distinct CDR3 sequences, around 30% of them singletons. The time point here: persistent/refractory GD, antithyroid drugs over 5 years with positive TRAb. PBMC RNA served as the TCR library source. The material was peripheral blood mononuclear cells (PBMCs), obtained when the disease was refractory, from a patient treated with antithyroid drugs. The receptors here all came from a female donor with Graves disease.

This clonotype was seen only once. The V call is TRBV5-1, the J call TRBJ1-2, with D perhaps TRBD1 (6 bases). V shed 0 bases and J shed 2 bases, with 20 bases lying between them. The CDR3 has 18 residues. Germline V lookup: CDR1 SGHRS, CDR2 YFSETQ. The CDR3 here is CASSLGAAGARANYGYTF. The DNA of the CDR3 is TGCGCCAGCAGCTTGGGCGCAGCAGGGGCGCGGGCCAACTATGGCTACACCTTC.

This clonotype was counted a few times. The V and J genes are TRBV6-1 and TRBJ2-5; 11 bases align to TRBD2. Trimming removed 4 bases from V and 0 bases from J; junction bases left unmatched: 4. This CDR3 contains 16 residues. Germline V lookup: CDR1 MNHNS, CDR2 SASEGT. The CDR3 spells CASSGRLAGYQETQYF. As DNA, the CDR3 is TGTGCCAGCAGTGGACGACTAGCGGGGTACCAAGAGACCCAGTACTTC.

This clonotype was observed a handful of times. The chain couples TRBV28 to TRBJ2-7; D remains ambiguous. V was shortened by 2 bases and J by 4 bases, with 15 bases between the two germline ends. This CDR3 contains 15 residues. Germline V gene sequence: CDR1 MDHEN, CDR2 SYDVKM. This chain's CDR3 is CASSLDYVRSYEQYF. The CDR3 bases are TGTGCCAGCAGTTTAGATTACGTTCGATCTTACGAGCAGTACTTC.

The chain combines TRBV7-6 with TRBJ1-5, with D unclear. V shed 1 base and J shed 1 base, with 5 bases lying between them. Germline V CDR1 and CDR2: SGHVS, FNYEAQ. CDR3 length equals 14 residues. This chain's CDR3 is CASSLVESNQPQHF. Written as DNA, the CDR3 is TGTGCCAGCAGCTTAGTAGAGAGCAATCAGCCCCAGCATTTT.

The V gene is TRBV27, the J gene TRBJ2-2, with TRBD2 matching 8 bases. The CDR3 is 16 amino acids. With 1 base clipped from V and 0 bases from J, the junction kept 1 base outside the gene matches. The V gene's germline CDR1 is MNHEY and CDR2 SMNVEV (reference sequence). The DNA for the CDR3 is TGTGCCAGCAGTTTATTAGCGGGGACGAACACCGGGGAGCTGTTTTTT. Protein product: CASSLLAGTNTGELFF.

In this sample, this clonotype turned up many times. J is TRBJ1-2 and V is TRBV28, with 11 positions matching TRBD1. Per the germline V gene, CDR1 is MDHEN and CDR2 is SYDVKM. The V gene end was trimmed by 3 bases and the J gene end by 8 bases; junction bases not matched to a gene: 8. The CDR3 is 15 residues long. The CDR3 DNA sequence: TGTGCCAGCAGTTTGTGGACAGGGGGCAGGGAGGGCTACACCTTC. Its translation is CASSLWTGGREGYTF.

This clonotype was counted a few times. The chain uses TRBV20-1 and TRBJ2-3, with D unclear. Germline V gene sequence: CDR1 DFQATT, CDR2 SNEGSKA (reference sequence). The CDR3 consists of 13 residues. V dropped 2 bases and J dropped 4 bases, with 10 bases sitting between them. The CDR3 DNA follows: TGCAGTGCTAGACCCCGCGGTCCAGATACGCAGTATTTT. Translated, it gives CSARPRGPDTQYF.

V and J are TRBV7-9 and TRBJ1-5, with a tentative D call TRBD1 (5 bases). V lost 4 bases and J lost 1, with 11 bases in between. The CDR3 has 15 amino acids. Germline values: CDR1 SEHNR, CDR2 FQNEAQ (reference sequence). The CDR3 sequence is CASSSAAGSNQPQHF. CDR3 nucleotide sequence: TGTGCCAGCAGCTCCGCAGCAGGGAGCAATCAGCCCCAGCATTTT.

This clonotype was picked up a small number of times. The V call is TRBV27, the J call TRBJ2-7, with 7 positions matching TRBD1. Germline V gene lookup returns CDR1 MNHEY and CDR2 SMNVEV (reference sequence). The CDR3 loop spans 15 amino acids. The ends lost 4 bases at V and 3 bases at J; junction bases unmatched: 9. CDR3 DNA: TGTGCCAGCAGTTCCGGGACAGACTCATTCTACGAGCAGTACTTC. Protein product: CASSSGTDSFYEQYF.

This clonotype has only a few counts. The chain joins TRBV2 to TRBJ2-3; 13 bases are a match to TRBD2. The CDR3 covers 16 residues. With V trimmed by 7 bases and J by 5 bases, 9 bases remained unmatched. Germline V gene lookup returns CDR1 SNHLY and CDR2 FYNNEI. The CDR3 sequence: CASTRTSGSGGDTQYF. The CDR3 DNA reads TGTGCCAGCACCCGGACTAGCGGGAGTGGCGGAGATACGCAGTATTTT.

This clonotype was seen a handful of times. The DNA of the CDR3 is TGTGCCAGCAGCCAAGGGCTGCAGGGAGGCGTACAGTACTTC. Amino acids: CASSQGLQGGVQYF. This chain links TRBV14 with TRBJ2-7, with D maybe TRBD2 (6 bases). This CDR3 comprises 14 residues. Germline V gene sequence: CDR1 SGHDN, CDR2 FVKESK. V dropped 1 base and J dropped 10 bases, with 17 bases sitting between them.

The chain uses TRBV7-2 and TRBJ1-1; TRBD1 might be the D (5 bases). The germline gives CDR1 SGHTA, CDR2 FQGNSA. This CDR3 contains 14 residues. Trimming took 0 bases from V and 6 from J, leaving 11 bases between them. The CDR3 region has the DNA TGTGCCAGCAGCTTAGCCCAGGGCAAGGCTGAAGCTTTCTTT. Translated, it gives CASSLAQGKAEAFF.

This clonotype was observed a few times. This chain joins TRBV11-2 and TRBJ1-2; the D gene is possibly TRBD1 (6 bases). Trimming stripped 7 bases from V and 7 bases from J, with 13 bases between. In germline, CDR1 is SGHAT, CDR2 FQNNGV. CDR3 length: 12 amino acids. The CDR3 DNA sequence: TGTGCCAGCACCAACAGGGAAACTGGCTACACCTTC. This codes for CASTNRETGYTF.

V and J are TRBV6-1 and TRBJ1-1; maybe TRBD1 (6 bases). V lost 6 bases to trimming and J lost 6 bases, with 41 bases between them. The length of the CDR3 is 22 residues. CDR1 and CDR2 from the germline V gene are MNHNS and SASEGT. The CDR3 is CASSNPPALTTDFRGRYPEAFF. Here the CDR3 DNA reads TGTGCCAGCAGCAACCCCCCAGCCCTAACCACAGACTTCAGGGGCCGGTATCCTGAAGCTTTCTTT.

This clonotype appeared many times. The chain links TRBV6-1 to TRBJ1-1; no firm D call. CDR3 length equals 14 residues. Germline CDR1 and CDR2: MNHNS and SASEGT. V lost 7 bases, J lost 1 base, and 13 bases lay in between. CDR3 region: CASTRTAANTEAFF. CDR3 bases: TGTGCCAGCACTAGGACGGCTGCGAACACTGAAGCTTTCTTT.

This sequence joins TRBV20-1 and TRBJ1-5; 7 bases match TRBD1. Germline-derived CDR1 and CDR2 are DFQATT and SNEGSKA (reference sequence). Losses at the gene ends were 6 bases for V and 11 bases for J; bases not matched to a gene: 7. The CDR3 covers 11 residues. The CDR3 sequence is CSANPGGSQHF. The CDR3 DNA reads as TGCAGTGCAAACCCAGGGGGTTCCCAGCATTTT.

Worth noting for this clonotype: A much larger clone differs by one base, so this may be a read error. The V and J genes are TRBV12-3 or TRBV12-4 and TRBJ2-7, with 7 nucleotides matching TRBD2. This CDR3 comprises 14 residues. V shed 7 bases and J 4 bases; nucleotides not matched to a gene: 10. CDR3 region: CASTWTGGLYEQYF. The CDR3 DNA follows: TGTGCCAGCACTTGGACGGGAGGCCTGTACGAGCAGTACTTC.

This clonotype came up many times. The CDR3 here is CASGLGTDNSPLHF. For the CDR3, the DNA is TGTGCTAGTGGTTTGGGGACTGATAATTCACCCCTCCACTTT. This chain joins TRBV12-5 and TRBJ1-6; D gene ambiguous. Germline CDR1 reads LGHNT; CDR2 reads FRNRAP. The CDR3 has 14 amino acids. With 1 base removed from V and 5 bases from J, the gap between germline ends came to 6 bases.

This clonotype was seen repeatedly, ten times or more. The chain uses TRBV12-3 or TRBV12-4 and TRBJ1-1; D is ambiguous. The CDR3 length is 13 residues. V was clipped by 3 bases and J by 8 bases, with 13 bases between them. CDR3 DNA: TGTGCCAGCAGTTTGAGGGCGGCGGACGAAGCTTTCTTT. Its translation is CASSLRAADEAFF.

The rearrangement links TRBV28 to TRBJ1-5; D gene ambiguous. Germline V gene data show CDR1 as MDHEN and CDR2 as SYDVKM. V was clipped by 5 bases and J by 3 bases, with 11 bases between them. CDR3 length equals 14 residues. The CDR3 sequence is CASSKEQLNQPQHF. CDR3 coding DNA: TGTGCCAGCAGTAAGGAGCAACTCAATCAGCCCCAGCATTTT. Full variable domain (remainder filled in from reference TRBV28 and TRBJ1-5): DVKVTQSSRYLVKRTGEKVFLECVQDMDHENMFWYRQDPGLGLRLIYFSYDVKMKEKGDIPEGYSVSREKKERFSLILESASTNQTSMYLCASSKEQLNQPQHFGDGTRLSIL.

The rearrangement uses TRBV19 and TRBJ1-1; the match to TRBD1 covers 8 bases. The CDR3 loop spans 14 amino acids. Trimming at V came to 4 bases and at J to 11 bases, leaving 12 bases not matched to a gene. Germline V CDR1 and CDR2: LNHDA, SQIVND (reference sequence). CDR3 loop: CASSTWTGLLPAFF. As DNA, the CDR3 is TGTGCCAGTAGTACCTGGACAGGGCTCCTCCCGGCTTTCTTT.

This clonotype has a handful of counts. An end of the junction does not agree with germline; a read error may underlie this. This chain links TRBV5-5 with TRBJ2-5; possibly TRBD2 for D (5 bases). The CDR3 has 14 residues. Germline V lookup: CDR1 SGHKS, CDR2 YYEKEE (reference sequence). CDR3 in DNA: TGCGCCAGCAGCCAAGCAAGCGGACGAGAGACCCAGTACTTC. Its protein is CASSQASGRETQYF.

This clonotype was seen at least ten times. V usage is TRBV3-1 and J usage is TRBJ2-7; D ambiguous. Trimming pared 6 bases from V and 0 bases from J, leaving 6 bases between. CDR3 size: 12 residues. Germline values: CDR1 LGHDT, CDR2 YNNKEL (reference sequence). The CDR3 sequence: CASSQNSYEQYF. CDR3 in DNA: TGTGCCAGCAGTCAGAACTCCTACGAGCAGTACTTC.

There are many counts of this clonotype. The chain carries TRBV24-1 and TRBJ2-5, with 7 bases lining up with TRBD1. Germline-derived CDR1 and CDR2 are KGHDR and SFDVKD. V lost 3 bases, J lost 5 bases, and 11 bases stayed unmatched. The CDR3 length is 16 residues. As DNA, the CDR3 is TGTGCCACCAGTGATCCTCGACAGGGCCCTGTGGAGACCCAGTACTTC. Translating it yields CATSDPRQGPVETQYF.

This clonotype was recorded a few times. The J gene is TRBJ2-7, the V gene TRBV5-1; D may match TRBD1 or TRBD2 (6 bases each). This CDR3 is built from 15 residues. V lost 0 bases and J lost 5, with 15 bases in between. Germline V gives CDR1 SGHRS, CDR2 YFSETQ. The CDR3 loop reads CASSLEGGFLNEQYF. In DNA form, the CDR3 reads TGCGCCAGCAGCTTGGAGGGGGGCTTCTTGAACGAGCAGTACTTC.

The chain is built from TRBV20-1 and TRBJ1-4, with a possible D match to TRBD1 (6 bases). Germline V gene sequence: CDR1 DFQATT, CDR2 SNEGSKA (reference sequence). Trimming took 0 bases from V and 7 from J, leaving 15 bases between them. This CDR3 region has 15 residues. The chain's CDR3 is CSARDQVRGGEKLFF. The CDR3 DNA sequence: TGCAGTGCTAGAGATCAGGTCAGGGGCGGTGAAAAACTGTTTTTT.

V is TRBV12-3 or TRBV12-4 and J is TRBJ2-7; 9 bases are a match to TRBD2. Trimming removed 8 bases from V and 5 bases from J; junction bases left unmatched: 13. This CDR3 spans 15 amino acids. CDR3 nucleotide sequence: TGTGCCAGCTCACCAGCGAGCGGGAGGACGGACGAGCAGTACTTC. As protein: CASSPASGRTDEQYF.